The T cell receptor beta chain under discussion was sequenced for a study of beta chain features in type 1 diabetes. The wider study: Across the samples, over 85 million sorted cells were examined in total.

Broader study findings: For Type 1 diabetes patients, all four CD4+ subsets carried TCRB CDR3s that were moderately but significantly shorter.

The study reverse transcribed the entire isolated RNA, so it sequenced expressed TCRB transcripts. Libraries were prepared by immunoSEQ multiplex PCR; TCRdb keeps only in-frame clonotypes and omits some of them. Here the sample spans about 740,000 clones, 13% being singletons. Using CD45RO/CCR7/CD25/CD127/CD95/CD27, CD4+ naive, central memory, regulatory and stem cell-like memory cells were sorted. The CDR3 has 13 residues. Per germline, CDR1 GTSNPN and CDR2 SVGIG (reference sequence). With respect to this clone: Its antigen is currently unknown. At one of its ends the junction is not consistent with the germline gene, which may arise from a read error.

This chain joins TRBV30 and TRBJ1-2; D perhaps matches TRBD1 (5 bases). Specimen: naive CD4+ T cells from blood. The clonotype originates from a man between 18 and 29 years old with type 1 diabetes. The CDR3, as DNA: TGTGCCTGGAGTATTGTTGGGGGGGATCTAACAGCCTTC. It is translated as CAWSIVGGDLTAF.